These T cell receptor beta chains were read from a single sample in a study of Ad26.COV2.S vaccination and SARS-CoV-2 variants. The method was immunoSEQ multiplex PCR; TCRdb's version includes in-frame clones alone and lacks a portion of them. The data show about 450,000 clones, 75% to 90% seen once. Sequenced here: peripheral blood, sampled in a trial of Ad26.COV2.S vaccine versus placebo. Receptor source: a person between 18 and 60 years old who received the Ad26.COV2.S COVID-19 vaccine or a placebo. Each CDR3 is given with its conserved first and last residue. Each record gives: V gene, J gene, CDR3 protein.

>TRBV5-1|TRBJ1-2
CASSLFVDFRSYGYTF
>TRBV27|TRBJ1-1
CASSLQGKGPNTEAFF
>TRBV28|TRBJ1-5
CASGPGQGAQPQHF
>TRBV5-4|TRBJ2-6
CASSLVYAGANVLTF
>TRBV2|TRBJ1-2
CASSAWTEVGYTF
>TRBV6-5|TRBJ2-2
CASSYSEGTGELFF
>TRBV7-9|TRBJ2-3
CASSSNDRGQFDTQYF
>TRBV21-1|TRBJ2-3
CASSKDWTGSTDTQYF
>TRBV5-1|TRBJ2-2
CASSLRQTEGTGELFF
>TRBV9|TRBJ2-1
CASSVAERGSSYNEQFF
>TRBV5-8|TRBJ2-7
CASSKTGDSYEQYF
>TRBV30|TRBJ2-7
CAWTTMAREQYF
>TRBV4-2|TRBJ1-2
CASSYPGTYYGYTF
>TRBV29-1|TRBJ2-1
CSADPGTGSDEQFF
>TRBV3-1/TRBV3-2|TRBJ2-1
CASSSSGGTQFF
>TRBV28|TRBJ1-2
CGSGTPDYGYTF
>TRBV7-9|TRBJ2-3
CASSFGRIGTDTQYF
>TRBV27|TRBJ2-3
CASSLSRGGNTQYF
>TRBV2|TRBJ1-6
CASSEQGSGSPLHF
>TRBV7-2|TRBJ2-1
CASSLFLLEQFF
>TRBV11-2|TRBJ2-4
CASSLVRNIQYF
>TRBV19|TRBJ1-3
CASRAELFSGNTIYF
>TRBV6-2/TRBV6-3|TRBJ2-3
CASSYGDFAQYF
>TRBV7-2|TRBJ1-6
CASSLPGLLSPLHF
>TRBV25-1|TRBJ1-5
CASSNRVNQPQHF
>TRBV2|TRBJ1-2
CASSEPLGRGYTF
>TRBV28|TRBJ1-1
CASSLFLANTEAFF
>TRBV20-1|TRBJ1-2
CSARANYGYTF
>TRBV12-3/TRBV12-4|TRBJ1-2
CASSYGTDNGYTF
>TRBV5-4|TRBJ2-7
CASSLGGASGVYEQYF
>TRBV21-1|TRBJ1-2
CASSKVIFGSNYGYTF
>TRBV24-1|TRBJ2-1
CATSRSGGNNEQFF
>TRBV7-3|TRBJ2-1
CASSAPGGSYNEQFF
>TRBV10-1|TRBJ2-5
CASSVRVQETQYF
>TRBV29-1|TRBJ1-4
CSVVMRFNEKLFF
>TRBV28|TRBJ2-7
CAIFNGTGAAREQYF
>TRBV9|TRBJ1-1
CASSVGLKDEAFF
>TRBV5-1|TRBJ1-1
CASSLKGQSEAFF
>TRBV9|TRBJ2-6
CASSVATGANVLTF
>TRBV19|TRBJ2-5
CASSIRAGSVWRETQYF
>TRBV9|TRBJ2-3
CASSVQAHLTDTQYF
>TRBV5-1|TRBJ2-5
CASSSGTSGGRGETQYF